This TCR beta chain was identified in a study of spatial heterogeneity in lung cancer. Study-wide background: An average of more than ten raw reads was observed per unique TCR and UMI combination.

Trimming stripped 7 bases from V and 2 bases from J, with 21 bases between. Germline V gene data show CDR1 as SGHTA and CDR2 as FQGNSA. The CDR3 runs to 16 residues. Time point meaning: blood at routine non-recurrence follow-up after resection. Frozen PBMC, nontumor lung or tumor provided whole RNA, which was sequenced unsorted. Findings and caveats of the study: Detection of ubiquitous tumor TCRs in blood was higher at resection than follow-up.

One entry per CDR3 protein results from TCRdb running MiXCR on the 5' RACE reads. This table holds under 150,000 distinct CDR3 sequences, approximately 12% found once. With regard to this clonotype: Its antigen is still unknown.

The material sequenced was PBMCs, taken at follow-up. This chain connects TRBV7-2 to TRBJ2-7, with a possible D match to TRBD1 (6 bases). The clonotype originates from a male donor with early-stage non-small cell lung cancer. DNA for the CDR3: TGTGCCAGCACCACCGTCGGCCGAGACAGGCCCTACGAGCAGTACTTC. Translated: CASTTVGRDRPYEQYF.